The 2 T cell receptor beta chains below all came from one sample that was sequenced in a study of T cell clonotyping in hematopoietic cell transplantation (TCRdb year 2021). Library prep was done by the immunoSEQ multiplex PCR assay. TCRdb limited this immuneACCESS table to in-frame rearrangements with V and J called. A share of clones is missing; checked studies link under half to unresolved V genes, and the rest is unexplained. The sample table records approximately 7,000 clones; around nine tenths of these occur just once. The top ten clones comprise 4% to 5% of the sample. Reading the label with the study, this specimen's time point is: 30 days after allo-HCT. The sample consisted of PBMCs, taken 30 days after allogeneic stem cell transplant. Every receptor here comes from a female patient aged 50-59 years who had an allogeneic stem cell transplant from an unrelated donor, so the T cells may come from the graft donor. Some clones in this sample may be carry-over from other donors' samples.

The chain employs TRBV30 and TRBJ1-1; no clear D. V was cut by 4 bases and J by 0 bases, with 9 bases left in between. The CDR3 is 13 residues long. CDR1 and CDR2 (germline): GTSNPN, SVGIG (reference sequence). The CDR3 loop is CAWTNGMNTEAFF. The DNA for the CDR3 is TGTGCCTGGACGAACGGGATGAACACTGAAGCTTTCTTT.

The rearrangement joins TRBV6-5 to TRBJ1-2; tentative D call: TRBD1 (6 bases). The CDR3 has 15 amino acids. Trimming shortened V by 6 bases and J by 8 bases, and 22 bases separated the two germline ends. CDR1 and CDR2 from the germline V gene are MNHEY and SVGAGI. CDR3 in DNA: TGTGCCAGCAGCGAATATGGACAGCCCCAGCGGGGCTACACCTTC. Translating gives CASSEYGQPQRGYTF.